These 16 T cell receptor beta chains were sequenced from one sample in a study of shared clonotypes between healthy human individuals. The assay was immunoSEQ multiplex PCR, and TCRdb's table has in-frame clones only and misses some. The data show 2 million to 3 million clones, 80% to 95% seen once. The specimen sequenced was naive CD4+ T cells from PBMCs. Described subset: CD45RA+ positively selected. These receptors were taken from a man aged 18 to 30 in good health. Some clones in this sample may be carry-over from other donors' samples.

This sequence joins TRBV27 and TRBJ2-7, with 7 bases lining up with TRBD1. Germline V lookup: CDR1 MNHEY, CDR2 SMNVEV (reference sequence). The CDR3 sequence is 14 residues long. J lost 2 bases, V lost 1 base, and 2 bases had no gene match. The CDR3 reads CASSLWDSTYEQYF. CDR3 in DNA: TGTGCCAGCAGTTTATGGGACAGCACCTACGAGCAGTACTTC.

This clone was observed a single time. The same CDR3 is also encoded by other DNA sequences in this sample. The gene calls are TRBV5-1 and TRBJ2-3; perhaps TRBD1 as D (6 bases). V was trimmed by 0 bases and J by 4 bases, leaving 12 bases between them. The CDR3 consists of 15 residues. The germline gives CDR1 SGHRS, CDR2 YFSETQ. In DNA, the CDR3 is TGCGCCAGCAGCTTGGAGGGCAGGGGTGCAGATACGCAGTATTTT. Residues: CASSLEGRGADTQYF.

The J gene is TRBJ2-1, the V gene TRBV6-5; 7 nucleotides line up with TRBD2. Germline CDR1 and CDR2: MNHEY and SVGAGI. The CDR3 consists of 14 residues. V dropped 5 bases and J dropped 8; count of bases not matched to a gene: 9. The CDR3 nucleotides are TGTGCCAGCAGTCTCGGGACTAACGTCCATGAGCAGTTCTTC. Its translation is CASSLGTNVHEQFF.

CDR3 region: CASSGSGGPYEQYF. Here the CDR3 DNA reads TGTGCCAGCAGCGGATCGGGGGGACCCTACGAGCAGTACTTC. The J gene is TRBJ2-7, the V gene TRBV11-2; 7 positions match TRBD2. The CDR3 length is 14 residues. Germline trimming cut 5 bases from V and 2 bases from J; bases unmatched to any gene: 6. Looked up from germline, CDR1 is SGHAT and CDR2 is FQNNGV.

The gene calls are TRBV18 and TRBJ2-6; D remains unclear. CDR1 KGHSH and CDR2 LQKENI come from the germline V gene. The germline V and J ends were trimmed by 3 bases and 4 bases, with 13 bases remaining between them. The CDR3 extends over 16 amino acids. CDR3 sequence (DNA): TGTGCCAGCTCACCCTGGGCTGACGCAGGGGCCAACGTCCTGACTTTC. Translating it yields CASSPWADAGANVLTF.

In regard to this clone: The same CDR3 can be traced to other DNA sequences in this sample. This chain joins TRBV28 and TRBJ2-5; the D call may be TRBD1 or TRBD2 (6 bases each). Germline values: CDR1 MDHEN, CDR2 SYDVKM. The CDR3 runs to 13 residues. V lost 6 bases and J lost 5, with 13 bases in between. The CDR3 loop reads CASSRGGRETQYF. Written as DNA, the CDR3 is TGTGCCAGCAGCCGAGGGGGGCGGGAGACCCAGTACTTC.

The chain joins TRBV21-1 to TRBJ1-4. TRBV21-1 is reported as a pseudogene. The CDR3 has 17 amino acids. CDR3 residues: CASSKAGIWLTEEKLFF. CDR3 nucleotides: TGTGCCAGCAGCAAGGCCGGGATATGGCTGACGGAAGAAAAACTGTTTTTT.

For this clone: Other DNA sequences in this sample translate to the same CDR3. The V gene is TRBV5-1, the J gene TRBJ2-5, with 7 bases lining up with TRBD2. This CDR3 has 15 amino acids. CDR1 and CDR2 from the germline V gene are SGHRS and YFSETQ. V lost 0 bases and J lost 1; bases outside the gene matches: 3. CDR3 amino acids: CASSLAGGSQETQYF. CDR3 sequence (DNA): TGCGCCAGCAGCTTGGCGGGAGGATCCCAAGAGACCCAGTACTTC.

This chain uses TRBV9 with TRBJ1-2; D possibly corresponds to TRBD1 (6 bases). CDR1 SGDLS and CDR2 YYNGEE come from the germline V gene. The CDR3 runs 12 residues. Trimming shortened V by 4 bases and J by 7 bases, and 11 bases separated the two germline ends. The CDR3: CASSPTGFGYTF. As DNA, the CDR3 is TGTGCCAGCAGCCCTACAGGGTTTGGCTACACCTTC.

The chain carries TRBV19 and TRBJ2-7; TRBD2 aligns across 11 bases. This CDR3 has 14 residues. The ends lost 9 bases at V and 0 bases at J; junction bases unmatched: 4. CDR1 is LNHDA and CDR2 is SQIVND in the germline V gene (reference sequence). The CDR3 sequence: CASAGLADSYEQYF. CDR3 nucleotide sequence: TGTGCCAGCGCGGGACTAGCGGACTCCTACGAGCAGTACTTC.

For the CDR3, the DNA is TGTGCCAGCAGCTCCAGATGGGGTGGTGAGCAGTTCTTC. This sequence encodes CASSSRWGGEQFF. V usage is TRBV11-3 and J usage is TRBJ2-1; D ambiguous. The CDR3 covers 13 residues. The V gene lost 4 bases and the J gene lost 9 bases, with 13 bases spanning the gap. Germline V gives CDR1 SGHNT, CDR2 YENEEA.

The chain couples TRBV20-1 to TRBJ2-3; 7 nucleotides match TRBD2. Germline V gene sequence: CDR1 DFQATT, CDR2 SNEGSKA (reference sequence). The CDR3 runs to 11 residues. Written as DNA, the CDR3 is TGCAGGGGGGGGGTCCACCCATCGCAGTATTTT. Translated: CRGGVHPSQYF.

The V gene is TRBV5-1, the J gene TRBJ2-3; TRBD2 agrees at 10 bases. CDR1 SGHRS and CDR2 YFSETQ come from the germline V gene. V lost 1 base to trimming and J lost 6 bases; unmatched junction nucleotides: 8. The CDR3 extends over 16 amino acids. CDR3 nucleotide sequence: TGCGCCAGCAGCTTGTTGAGTCTAGCGGGAGTGGATACGCAGTATTTT. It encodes CASSLLSLAGVDTQYF.

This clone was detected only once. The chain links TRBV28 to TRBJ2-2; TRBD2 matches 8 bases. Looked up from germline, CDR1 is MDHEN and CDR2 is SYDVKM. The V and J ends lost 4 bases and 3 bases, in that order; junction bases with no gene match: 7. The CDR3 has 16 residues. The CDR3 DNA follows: TGTGCCAGCAGTTCCCCCCTGCGGGGGGACACCGGGGAGCTGTTTTTT. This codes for CASSSPLRGDTGELFF.

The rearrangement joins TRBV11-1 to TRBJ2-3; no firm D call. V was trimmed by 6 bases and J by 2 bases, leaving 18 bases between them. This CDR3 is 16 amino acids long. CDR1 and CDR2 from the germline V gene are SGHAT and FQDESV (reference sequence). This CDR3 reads CASSTEVSLNTDTQYF. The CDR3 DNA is TGTGCCAGCAGTACCGAGGTCAGCTTGAACACAGATACGCAGTATTTT.

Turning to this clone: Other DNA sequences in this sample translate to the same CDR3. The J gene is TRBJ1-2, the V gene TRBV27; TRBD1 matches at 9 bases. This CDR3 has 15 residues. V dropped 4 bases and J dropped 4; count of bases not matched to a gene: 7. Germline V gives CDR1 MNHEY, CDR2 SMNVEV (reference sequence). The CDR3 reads CASSSPGTGTYGYTF. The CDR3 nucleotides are TGTGCCAGCAGTTCCCCCGGGACAGGGACCTATGGCTACACCTTC.